This T cell receptor beta chain was documented in a study of regulatory T cells in long-lasting Graves disease. Study-level information: For under 3 months, newly diagnosed Graves' patients had been taking antithyroid drugs.

The V end was cut by 0 bases, the J end by 0 bases, with 12 bases between. From germline, CDR1 is MGHRA and CDR2 YSYEKL. The CDR3 totals 17 residues. Sample time point: newly diagnosed GD, antithyroid drugs for less than 3 months. With RNA extracted from PBMCs as input, the TCR library was made. Doctors identified Graves' disease using the American Thyroid Association guidelines. This clonotype came up a few times. Arm-PCR with iRepertoire HTBI primers amplified the CDR3 regions for these TCR beta libraries. TCRdb analysed the multiplex PCR reads with MiXCR anew, one entry per CDR3 protein. The data hold roughly 610,000 distinct CDR3 sequences, with 16% observed a single time. These sequences were also reported in another study, on T cells in Graves' hyperthyroidism and ophthalmopathy. That paper adds: The TCR CDR3 was amplified in a first-round RT-PCR using the HTBI primer set.

V is TRBV4-1 and J is TRBJ2-4; D unclear. This TCR was recovered from a woman younger than 45 with Graves disease. The starting material was peripheral blood mononuclear cells (PBMCs), obtained at new diagnosis, from a patient treated with antithyroid drugs. The CDR3 is CASSQDGISLAKNIQYF. CDR3 DNA sequence: TGCGCCAGCAGCCAAGATGGGATTTCACTAGCCAAAAACATTCAGTACTTC.